These T cell receptor beta chains were read from a single sample in a study of blood T cell repertoires in COVID-19. Repertoires were generated with immunoSEQ multiplex PCR, while TCRdb's copy carries only in-frame clones and drops some. The repertoire holds around 160,000 clones, with 75% to 85% as singletons. The sample comprised peripheral blood. These receptors were obtained from a human donor in a cohort sampled during active COVID-19. CDR3s include the opening cysteine and the closing phenylalanine or tryptophan. D genes are given only for firm matches. Clone sizes are given selectively: once, few, many, or a class where the clone is expanded.

CDR3nt: TGCGCCAGCAGCCGCGCCGGCACAGATACGCAGTATTTT
CDR3aa: CASSRAGTDTQYF
d_gene: .
len: 13
v_gene: TRBV4-3
j_gene: TRBJ2-3
abundance: .

CDR3nt: TGTGCCAGCAGTGAGGGTAGCTCCTACAATGAGCAGTTCTTC
CDR3aa: CASSEGSSYNEQFF
d_gene: .
len: 14
v_gene: TRBV11-3
j_gene: TRBJ2-1
abundance: .

CDR3nt: TGTGCCAGCAGTAGATTTCTGACAGGGGGATCACAGCCCCAGCATTTT
CDR3aa: CASSRFLTGGSQPQHF
d_gene: TRBD1
len: 16
v_gene: TRBV6-2/TRBV6-3
j_gene: TRBJ1-5
abundance: .

CDR3nt: TGTGCCAGCAGCAAAGGGACACCCAACACTGAAGCTTTCTTT
CDR3aa: CASSKGTPNTEAFF
d_gene: .
len: 14
v_gene: TRBV11-3
j_gene: TRBJ1-1
abundance: .

CDR3nt: TGTGCCAGCAGTCCCCGACTAGCGGGAGAGACCCAGTACTTC
CDR3aa: CASSPRLAGETQYF
d_gene: TRBD2
len: 14
v_gene: TRBV27
j_gene: TRBJ2-5
abundance: .

CDR3nt: TGTGCCAGCACCGGCGGACAGGGGGAGAACACCGGGGAGCTGTTTTTT
CDR3aa: CASTGGQGENTGELFF
d_gene: TRBD1
len: 16
v_gene: TRBV9
j_gene: TRBJ2-2
abundance: .

CDR3nt: TGCGCCAGCAGCCAAGATTGGGCAGGACTAGCGGGGGTTAACGAGCAGTACTTC
CDR3aa: CASSQDWAGLAGVNEQYF
d_gene: TRBD2
len: 18
v_gene: TRBV4-3
j_gene: TRBJ2-7
abundance: .

CDR3nt: TGTGCCAGCAGCCAATTGGAGGGTCTAGCGGGAGTCCGTTACAATGAGCAGTTCTTC
CDR3aa: CASSQLEGLAGVRYNEQFF
d_gene: TRBD2
len: 19
v_gene: TRBV3-1/TRBV3-2
j_gene: TRBJ2-1
abundance: .

CDR3nt: TGTGCCAGCAGCCAAACGGGGGGACGCACAGATACGCAGTATTTT
CDR3aa: CASSQTGGRTDTQYF
d_gene: TRBD2
len: 15
v_gene: TRBV7-3
j_gene: TRBJ2-3
abundance: .

CDR3nt: TGTGCCAGCAGCTTGGTAATTTCGGGACAGGGTAGCGGGCAGCCCCAGCATTTT
CDR3aa: CASSLVISGQGSGQPQHF
d_gene: TRBD1
len: 18
v_gene: TRBV5-5
j_gene: TRBJ1-5
abundance: .

CDR3nt: TGTGCCAGCGCCAGTACGGGAAACATTCAGTACTTC
CDR3aa: CASASTGNIQYF
d_gene: .
len: 12
v_gene: TRBV28
j_gene: TRBJ2-4
abundance: .

CDR3nt: TGTGCCAGCAGCGTAGGCGAGCGCAGGGCGACGGATCGTGGGAATTCACCCCTCCACTTT
CDR3aa: CASSVGERRATDRGNSPLHF
d_gene: .
len: 20
v_gene: TRBV9
j_gene: TRBJ1-6
abundance: few

CDR3nt: TGTGCCTGGAGTGTCCAGCGGGTCCCCTACGAGCAGTACTTC
CDR3aa: CAWSVQRVPYEQYF
d_gene: .
len: 14
v_gene: TRBV30
j_gene: TRBJ2-7
abundance: once

CDR3nt: TGTGCCAGCAGCGCGGACTGGAGCTCCTACAATGAGCAGTTCTTC
CDR3aa: CASSADWSSYNEQFF
d_gene: .
len: 15
v_gene: TRBV16
j_gene: TRBJ2-1
abundance: .

CDR3nt: TGTGCCAGCCCACCGCTGGCACAGGAAGCTTTCTTT
CDR3aa: CASPPLAQEAFF
d_gene: .
len: 12
v_gene: TRBV18
j_gene: TRBJ1-1
abundance: .

CDR3nt: TGTGCCAGCAGTTTACCTAGCGGACAAGAGACCCAGTACTTC
CDR3aa: CASSLPSGQETQYF
d_gene: TRBD2
len: 14
v_gene: TRBV28
j_gene: TRBJ2-5
abundance: .

CDR3nt: TGTGCCAGCAGCCCGGGACTAGCGGGGGACACGCAGGGGAAAGAGACCCAGTACTTC
CDR3aa: CASSPGLAGDTQGKETQYF
d_gene: TRBD2
len: 19
v_gene: TRBV7-6
j_gene: TRBJ2-5
abundance: .

CDR3nt: TGTGCCAGCAGCTTAGCGGGGGGGGTCAATGAGCAGTTCTTC
CDR3aa: CASSLAGGVNEQFF
d_gene: TRBD2
len: 14
v_gene: TRBV7-9
j_gene: TRBJ2-1
abundance: .

CDR3nt: TGTGCCAGCAGTTTTCGGCAGGGTGGTGGAAACACCATATATTTT
CDR3aa: CASSFRQGGGNTIYF
d_gene: .
len: 15
v_gene: TRBV27
j_gene: TRBJ1-3
abundance: .

CDR3nt: TGTGCCATCAGTGAGTCGGGGGGGTTGGATGAGCAGTTCTTC
CDR3aa: CAISESGGLDEQFF
d_gene: TRBD2
len: 14
v_gene: TRBV10-3
j_gene: TRBJ2-1
abundance: .

CDR3nt: TGTGCCAGCAGCTTAGTTGCGGGAGTCAACACTGAAGCTTTCTTT
CDR3aa: CASSLVAGVNTEAFF
d_gene: .
len: 15
v_gene: TRBV7-8
j_gene: TRBJ1-1
abundance: .

CDR3nt: TGTGCCAGCGGGGAGACCCTCAGGATGGGAGATACGCAGTATTTT
CDR3aa: CASGETLRMGDTQYF
d_gene: .
len: 15
v_gene: TRBV7-9
j_gene: TRBJ2-3
abundance: .

CDR3nt: TGTGCCAGCAGCCCATCCGGGACTAGCGGGAGTTGGTCTACTAATGAGCAGTTCTTC
CDR3aa: CASSPSGTSGSWSTNEQFF
d_gene: TRBD2
len: 19
v_gene: TRBV11-3
j_gene: TRBJ2-1
abundance: .

CDR3nt: TGTGCCAGCAGCATAGGGACAGGCTCTGGAAACACCATATATTTT
CDR3aa: CASSIGTGSGNTIYF
d_gene: TRBD1
len: 15
v_gene: TRBV9
j_gene: TRBJ1-3
abundance: .

CDR3nt: TGTGCCACCCTTTCCCGGGGGGCTCTCAACTACGAGCAGTACTTC
CDR3aa: CATLSRGALNYEQYF
d_gene: .
len: 15
v_gene: TRBV28
j_gene: TRBJ2-7
abundance: .

CDR3nt: TGTGCCAGCAGCATCAGAGGTGGCACAGATACGCAGTATTTT
CDR3aa: CASSIRGGTDTQYF
d_gene: .
len: 14
v_gene: TRBV7-8
j_gene: TRBJ2-3
abundance: .

CDR3nt: TGTGCCAGCAGCTTAGTAGGTATCGGGGCTGAAGCTTTCTTT
CDR3aa: CASSLVGIGAEAFF
d_gene: .
len: 14
v_gene: TRBV11-2
j_gene: TRBJ1-1
abundance: .

CDR3nt: TGTGCCAGCAGTGAAAAGGGGGCTAAAGTGTACGAGCAGTACTTC
CDR3aa: CASSEKGAKVYEQYF
d_gene: TRBD1
len: 15
v_gene: TRBV2
j_gene: TRBJ2-7
abundance: few

CDR3nt: TGTGCCTTGGGACAGGAAAACACTGAAGCTTTCTTT
CDR3aa: CALGQENTEAFF
d_gene: TRBD1
len: 12
v_gene: TRBV30
j_gene: TRBJ1-1
abundance: .

CDR3nt: TGTGCCAGCAGTTTAATGGACGGGGGCTCCTACGAGCAGTACTTC
CDR3aa: CASSLMDGGSYEQYF
d_gene: .
len: 15
v_gene: TRBV28
j_gene: TRBJ2-7
abundance: .

CDR3nt: TGTGCCAGCAGCTTAGGGTTTAGCGGGGATACCTACGAGCAGTACTTC
CDR3aa: CASSLGFSGDTYEQYF
d_gene: TRBD2
len: 16
v_gene: TRBV7-2
j_gene: TRBJ2-7
abundance: .

CDR3nt: TGCGCCAGCAGCCAAGAGCGGGAGAATCAGCCCCAGCATTTT
CDR3aa: CASSQERENQPQHF
d_gene: .
len: 14
v_gene: TRBV4-1
j_gene: TRBJ1-5
abundance: few

CDR3nt: TGTGCCAGCACAAGGGCCCAGGGGCGCTATGGCTACACCTTC
CDR3aa: CASTRAQGRYGYTF
d_gene: .
len: 14
v_gene: TRBV6-5
j_gene: TRBJ1-2
abundance: .

CDR3nt: TGTGCCAGCAGCTTAGAGCTGGGACAGCACTACGAGCAGTACTTC
CDR3aa: CASSLELGQHYEQYF
d_gene: TRBD1
len: 15
v_gene: TRBV7-2
j_gene: TRBJ2-7
abundance: .

CDR3nt: TGCGCCAGCAGCCCAAAGGGGGATTCGGCCCTCCACTTT
CDR3aa: CASSPKGDSALHF
d_gene: .
len: 13
v_gene: TRBV10-2
j_gene: TRBJ1-6
abundance: once

CDR3nt: TGTGCCAGCAGCCCCCCGGAGGGGACTGGCAACGAGCAGTACTTC
CDR3aa: CASSPPEGTGNEQYF
d_gene: .
len: 15
v_gene: TRBV7-9
j_gene: TRBJ2-7
abundance: .

CDR3nt: TGTGCCAGCAGCTCTTTAGGGACTAGCGGGAGGGCCTACGAGCAGTACTTC
CDR3aa: CASSSLGTSGRAYEQYF
d_gene: TRBD2
len: 17
v_gene: TRBV5-4
j_gene: TRBJ2-7
abundance: .

CDR3nt: TGTGCCACCAATACTAGCCCTCGGGACAATGAGCAGTTCTTC
CDR3aa: CATNTSPRDNEQFF
d_gene: .
len: 14
v_gene: TRBV7-2
j_gene: TRBJ2-1
abundance: .

CDR3nt: TGTGCCAGCTTACAGGGTGAAGGTGGGGAGACCCAGTACTTC
CDR3aa: CASLQGEGGETQYF
d_gene: .
len: 14
v_gene: TRBV3-1/TRBV3-2
j_gene: TRBJ2-5
abundance: .

CDR3nt: TGTGCCAGCAAAAAACCGGGACAGGGTGGAAACACCATATATTTT
CDR3aa: CASKKPGQGGNTIYF
d_gene: TRBD1
len: 15
v_gene: TRBV6-5
j_gene: TRBJ1-3
abundance: .

CDR3nt: TGTGCCAGCAGCTTAATGGATCGAAGGGGCCACGAGCAGTACTTC
CDR3aa: CASSLMDRRGHEQYF
d_gene: .
len: 15
v_gene: TRBV7-8
j_gene: TRBJ2-7
abundance: .

CDR3nt: TGTGCCAGCCAGACTAGCGGGGGGTACGAGCAGTACTTC
CDR3aa: CASQTSGGYEQYF
d_gene: TRBD2
len: 13
v_gene: TRBV2
j_gene: TRBJ2-7
abundance: .